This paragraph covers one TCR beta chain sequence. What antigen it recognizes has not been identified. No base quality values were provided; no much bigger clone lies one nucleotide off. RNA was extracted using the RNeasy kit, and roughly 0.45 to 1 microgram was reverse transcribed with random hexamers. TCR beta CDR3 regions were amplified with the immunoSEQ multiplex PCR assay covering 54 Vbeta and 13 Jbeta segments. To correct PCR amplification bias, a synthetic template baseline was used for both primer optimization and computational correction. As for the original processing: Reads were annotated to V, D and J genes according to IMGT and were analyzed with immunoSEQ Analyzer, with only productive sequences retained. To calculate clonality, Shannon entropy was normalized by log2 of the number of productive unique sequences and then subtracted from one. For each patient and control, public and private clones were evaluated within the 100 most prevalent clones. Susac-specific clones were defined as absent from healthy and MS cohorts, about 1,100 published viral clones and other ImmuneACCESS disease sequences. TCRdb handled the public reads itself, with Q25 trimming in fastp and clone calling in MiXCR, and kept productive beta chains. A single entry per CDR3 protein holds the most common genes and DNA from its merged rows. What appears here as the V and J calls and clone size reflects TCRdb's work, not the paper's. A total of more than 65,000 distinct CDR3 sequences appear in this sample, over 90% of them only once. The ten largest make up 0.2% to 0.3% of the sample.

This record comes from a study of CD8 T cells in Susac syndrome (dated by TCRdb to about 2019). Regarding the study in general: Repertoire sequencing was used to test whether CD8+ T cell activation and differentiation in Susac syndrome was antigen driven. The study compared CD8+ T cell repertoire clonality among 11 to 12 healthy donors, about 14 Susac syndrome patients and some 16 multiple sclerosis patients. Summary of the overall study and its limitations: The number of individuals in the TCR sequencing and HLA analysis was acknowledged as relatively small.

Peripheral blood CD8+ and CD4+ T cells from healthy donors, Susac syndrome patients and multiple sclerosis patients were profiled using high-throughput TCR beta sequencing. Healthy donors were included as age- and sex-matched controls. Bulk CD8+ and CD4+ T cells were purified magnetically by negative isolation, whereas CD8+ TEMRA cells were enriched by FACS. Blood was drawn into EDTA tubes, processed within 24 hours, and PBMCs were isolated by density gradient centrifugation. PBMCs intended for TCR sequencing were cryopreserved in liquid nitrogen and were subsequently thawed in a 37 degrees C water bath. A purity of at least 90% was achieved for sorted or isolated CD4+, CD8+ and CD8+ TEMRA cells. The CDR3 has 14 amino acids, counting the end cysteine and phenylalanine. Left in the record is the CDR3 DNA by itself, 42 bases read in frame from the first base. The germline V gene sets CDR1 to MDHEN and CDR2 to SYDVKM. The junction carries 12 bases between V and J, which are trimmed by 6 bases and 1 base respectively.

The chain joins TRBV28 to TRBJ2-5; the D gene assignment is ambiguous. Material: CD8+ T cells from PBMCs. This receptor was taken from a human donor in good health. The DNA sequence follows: TGTGCCAGCAGGCCGCAAAGGTTCCAAGAGACCCAGTACTTC. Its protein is CASRPQRFQETQYF.